These 20 T cell receptor beta chains share one sample of origin, sequenced in a study of T cells in Graves' hyperthyroidism and ophthalmopathy. Amplified TCR beta CDR3 regions derived from RNA transcripts. An initial round of RT-PCR targeting the TCR CDR3 relied on the HTBI primer set. TCRdb redid the calling of the multiplex PCR reads with MiXCR, one entry per CDR3 protein. The sample lists about 700,000 distinct CDR3 sequences, around 15% seen once, with roughly 10% in the top ten. Source material: blood. These receptors all stem from a woman aged 18-29 years with Graves' hyperthyroidism.

This clonotype has at least ten counts. The chain couples TRBV6-2 or TRBV6-3 to TRBJ2-5; TRBD1 aligns across 7 bases. Looked up from germline, CDR1 is MNHEY and CDR2 is SVGEGT. Germline trimming cut 6 bases from V and 5 bases from J; bases unmatched to any gene: 3. The CDR3 contains 12 residues. The CDR3: CASRNRGETQYF. The CDR3, as DNA: TGTGCCAGCAGAAACAGGGGTGAGACCCAGTACTTC.

This clonotype was recorded at least ten times. The chain recombines TRBV30 with TRBJ1-1, with TRBD1 as a possible D gene (5 bases). Trimming removed 0 bases at V and 3 bases at J, with 14 bases between. There are 15 residues in the CDR3. Germline V gene sequence: CDR1 GTSNPN, CDR2 SVGIG (reference sequence). The CDR3 is CAWSVFGRAYTEAFF. The CDR3 bases are TGTGCCTGGAGTGTCTTTGGCAGGGCGTACACTGAAGCTTTCTTT.

This clonotype was seen at least ten times. The V gene is TRBV20-1, the J gene TRBJ2-3; weak D call: TRBD1 (5 bases). The CDR3 consists of 15 residues. Germline lookup yields CDR1 DFQATT and CDR2 SNEGSKA (reference sequence). V lost 6 bases, J lost 1 base, and 17 bases lay in between. This chain's CDR3 is CSATKGRRGTDTQYF. In DNA form, the CDR3 reads TGCAGTGCAACAAAGGGTCGCAGGGGCACAGATACGCAGTATTTT.

The chain uses TRBV15 and TRBJ2-7, with 7 bases identical to TRBD1. The ends lost 0 bases at V and 1 base at J; junction bases unmatched: 3. The CDR3 consists of 15 residues. CDR1 and CDR2 (germline): LNHNV, YYDKDF (reference sequence). The CDR3, as DNA: TGTGCCACCAGCAGAGATGACAGGGCTTCCTACGAGCAGTACTTC. Translating it yields CATSRDDRASYEQYF.

This clonotype was observed at least ten times. CDR3 loop: CASSETGRSNYGYTF. The CDR3 nucleotides read TGTGCCAGCAGTGAAACAGGGAGGTCTAACTATGGCTACACCTTC. The chain is built from TRBV2 and TRBJ1-2, with D maybe TRBD1 (6 bases). From germline, CDR1 is SNHLY and CDR2 FYNNEI. The ends were cut back, 2 bases at V and 0 bases at J, with 10 bases in the middle. This CDR3 has 15 amino acids.

The table lists this clonotype with many counts. The CDR3 DNA reads as TGTGCCAGCAGGGCACTAGCGGTAAACAATGAGCAGTTCTTC. It yields the protein CASRALAVNNEQFF. The chain uses TRBV2 and TRBJ2-1, with TRBD2 matching 8 bases. The CDR3 totals 14 residues. Germline V gene data show CDR1 as SNHLY and CDR2 as FYNNEI. V shed 6 bases, J shed 5 bases, and the junction held 6 bases outside the gene matches.

The chain is built from TRBV27 and TRBJ2-3; TRBD2 matches 16 bases. This CDR3 has 20 residues. Losses at the gene ends were 2 bases for V and 2 bases for J; bases not matched to a gene: 10. Germline V lookup: CDR1 MNHEY, CDR2 SMNVEV (reference sequence). This CDR3 is CASSLRIGTSGRALTDTQYF. In DNA, the CDR3 is TGTGCCAGCAGTTTAAGGATTGGGACTAGCGGGAGGGCCCTCACAGATACGCAGTATTTT.

This clonotype was seen only a few times. The V gene is TRBV7-9, the J gene TRBJ2-3, with no clear D. Deletions cut 7 bases from V and 6 bases from J, with 17 bases between. This CDR3 spans 14 amino acids. CDR1 and CDR2 (germline): SEHNR, FQNEAQ (reference sequence). The CDR3 DNA reads as TGTGCCAGCATCCCGGGCCTTCTGGGGGATACGCAGTATTTT. Protein: CASIPGLLGDTQYF.

This rearrangement joins TRBV7-2 to TRBJ2-7; 8 positions agree with TRBD2. Per the germline V gene, CDR1 is SGHTA and CDR2 is FQGNSA. V lost 0 bases, J lost 2 bases, and 6 bases stayed unmatched. The CDR3 totals 16 residues. This CDR3 reads CASSLAGGGGAYEQYF. The DNA of the CDR3 is TGTGCCAGCAGCTTAGCCGGGGGGGGGGGGGCCTACGAGCAGTACTTC.

The V and J genes are TRBV20-1 and TRBJ1-6; tentative D call: TRBD1 (5 bases). From germline, CDR1 is DFQATT and CDR2 SNEGSKA (reference sequence). This CDR3 region has 14 residues. The V and J ends lost 6 bases and 1 base respectively, with 10 bases between them. The CDR3 loop is CSAVEGSYNSPLHF. The CDR3 DNA reads as TGCAGTGCCGTCGAGGGGTCCTATAATTCACCCCTCCACTTT.

Only a few counts were recorded for this clonotype. The J gene is TRBJ2-3, the V gene TRBV27; either TRBD1 or TRBD2 may fit D (5 bases each). Germline lookup yields CDR1 MNHEY and CDR2 SMNVEV (reference sequence). CDR3 length: 15 amino acids. The ends were cut back, 9 bases at V and 2 bases at J, with 18 bases in the middle. In DNA form, the CDR3 reads TGTGCCAGTTCTTACCGGGACCCTCTCACAGATACGCAGTATTTT. Translated: CASSYRDPLTDTQYF.

This sequence joins TRBV19 and TRBJ2-7; perhaps TRBD2 as D (5 bases). V lost 5 bases to trimming and J lost 4 bases, with 12 bases between them. The length of the CDR3 is 13 residues. CDR1 and CDR2 from the germline V gene are LNHDA and SQIVND (reference sequence). CDR3 sequence: CASSRREGYEQYF. As DNA, the CDR3 is TGTGCCAGTAGTCGCCGCGAGGGTTACGAGCAGTACTTC.

On this clonotype: Possible read error: a much larger clone is one base away. CDR3: CATSDTGEGINTQYF. CDR3 coding DNA: TGTGCCACCAGTGACACAGGGGAGGGAATAAATACGCAGTATTTT. V and J are TRBV24-1 and TRBJ2-3, with D perhaps given as TRBD1 or TRBD2 (7 bases each). With 4 bases removed from V and 7 bases from J, the gap between germline ends came to 17 bases. Germline assignment: CDR1 KGHDR and CDR2 SFDVKD. The CDR3 is 15 amino acids.

This clonotype was recorded many times. The CDR3 is CSARWMGQGPHTF. CDR3 nucleotides: TGCAGTGCTAGGTGGATGGGCCAGGGGCCTCACACCTTC. V is TRBV20-1 and J is TRBJ1-2, with D tentatively TRBD1 (6 bases). Trimming removed 3 bases at V and 12 bases at J, with 20 bases between. The CDR3 contains 13 residues. Germline V gene data show CDR1 as DFQATT and CDR2 as SNEGSKA (reference sequence).

This clonotype was seen a few times. The gene calls are TRBV20-1 and TRBJ2-2; TRBD2 aligns across 8 bases. The CDR3 contains 17 residues. Germline V gene lookup returns CDR1 DFQATT and CDR2 SNEGSKA (reference sequence). V lost 3 bases to trimming and J lost 5 bases; unmatched junction nucleotides: 14. This CDR3 reads CSARGSSGMSRTGELFF. Written as DNA, the CDR3 is TGCAGTGCTAGGGGGAGTAGCGGGATGTCGAGGACCGGGGAGCTGTTTTTT.

This clonotype was counted between two and nine times. Written as DNA, the CDR3 is TGCGCCAGCAGTGAGGCCGGGTACCTTTACAATGAGCAGTTCTTC. Amino acid sequence: CASSEAGYLYNEQFF. This sequence joins TRBV10-1 and TRBJ2-1; D call uncertain. Deletions cut 2 bases from V and 4 bases from J, with 12 bases between. The CDR3 runs 15 residues. Germline V gene lookup returns CDR1 WNHNN and CDR2 SYGVQD (reference sequence).

This clonotype was observed a handful of times. This chain links TRBV3-1 with TRBJ1-3; 8 nucleotides match TRBD1. V shed 5 bases, J shed 2 bases, and the junction held 2 bases outside the gene matches. The CDR3 loop spans 14 amino acids. The germline V gene encodes CDR1 LGHDT and CDR2 YNNKEL (reference sequence). The CDR3 coding sequence is TGTGCCAGCAGCGGGACAGGCACTGGAAACACCATATATTTT. Translation gives CASSGTGTGNTIYF.

This clonotype showed up many times. The J gene is TRBJ2-2, the V gene TRBV30, with D uncertain. The CDR3 length is 15 residues. V lost 4 bases and J lost 1, with 13 bases in between. Looked up from germline, CDR1 is GTSNPN and CDR2 is SVGIG (reference sequence). Here the CDR3 reads CAWTPVSVNTGELFF. CDR3 nucleotide sequence: TGTGCCTGGACGCCGGTTTCGGTGAACACCGGGGAGCTGTTTTTT. Variable domain in full (rest from reference TRBV30 and TRBJ2-2): SQTIHQWPATLVQPVGSPLSLECTVEGTSNPNLYWYRQAAGRGLQLLFYSVGIGQISSEVPQNLSASRPQDRQFILSSKKLLLSDSGFYLCAWTPVSVNTGELFFGEGSRLTVL.

This clonotype was seen at least ten times. The CDR3: CASSMETSGLETQYF. The CDR3 nucleotides are TGTGCCAGCAGTATGGAGACTAGCGGTCTGGAGACCCAGTACTTC. The rearrangement uses TRBV2 and TRBJ2-5; 9 bases are a match to TRBD2. Germline CDR1 is SNHLY and CDR2 is FYNNEI. Trimming at V came to 5 bases and at J to 5 bases, leaving 9 bases not matched to a gene. The CDR3 runs to 15 residues. The full variable domain, rest sourced from reference TRBV2 and TRBJ2-5, is EPEVTQTPSHQVTQMGQEVILRCVPISNHLYFYWYRQILGQKVEFLVSFYNNEISEKSEIFDDQFSVERPDGSNFTLKIRSTKLEDSAMYFCASSMETSGLETQYFGPGTRLLVL.

A few counts support this clonotype. The V call is TRBV10-3, the J call TRBJ1-1, with D perhaps TRBD1 (6 bases). With 8 bases removed from V and 0 bases from J, the gap between germline ends came to 22 bases. This CDR3 comprises 17 residues. CDR1 is ENHRY, CDR2 SYGVKD, per germline. Here the CDR3 reads CAISRGGERGMNTEAFF. As DNA, the CDR3 is TGTGCCATCTCCCGAGGGGGGGAGCGCGGGATGAACACTGAAGCTTTCTTT.